This entry is about one T cell receptor (beta chain). There are 17 residues in the CDR3. Losses at the gene ends were 1 base for V and 5 bases for J; bases not matched to a gene: 10. Germline V CDR1 and CDR2: SGHDN, FVKESK. The method was immunoSEQ multiplex PCR; TCRdb's version includes in-frame clones alone and lacks a portion of them. The data hold hundreds of thousands of clones, with roughly nine tenths observed a single time. This sample was included in a study of blood T cell repertoires in COVID-19. The rearrangement uses TRBV14 and TRBJ1-2, with TRBD1 identical over 10 bases. The TCR originated in a woman aged 18-30 years with acute COVID-19. Specimen: PBMCs or T cells enriched from blood (not recorded which). The DNA for the CDR3 is TGTGCCAGCAGCCAAGCCCAACGGGACAGGGGCACATATGGCTACACCTTC. It translates to CASSQAQRDRGTYGYTF.